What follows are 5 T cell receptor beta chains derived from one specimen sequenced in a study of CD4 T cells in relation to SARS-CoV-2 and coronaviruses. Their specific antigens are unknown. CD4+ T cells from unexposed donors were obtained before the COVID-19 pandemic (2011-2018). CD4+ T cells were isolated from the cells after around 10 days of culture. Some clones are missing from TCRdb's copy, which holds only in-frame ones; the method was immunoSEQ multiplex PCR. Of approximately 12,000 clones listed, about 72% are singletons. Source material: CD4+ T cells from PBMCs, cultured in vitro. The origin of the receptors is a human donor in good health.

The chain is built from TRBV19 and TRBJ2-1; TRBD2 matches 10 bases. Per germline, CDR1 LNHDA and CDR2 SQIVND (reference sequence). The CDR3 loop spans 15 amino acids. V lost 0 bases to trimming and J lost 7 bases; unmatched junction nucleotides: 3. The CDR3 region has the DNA TGTGCCAGTAGTATAGAAAGAGCGGGAGGGAATGAGCAGTTCTTC. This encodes CASSIERAGGNEQFF.

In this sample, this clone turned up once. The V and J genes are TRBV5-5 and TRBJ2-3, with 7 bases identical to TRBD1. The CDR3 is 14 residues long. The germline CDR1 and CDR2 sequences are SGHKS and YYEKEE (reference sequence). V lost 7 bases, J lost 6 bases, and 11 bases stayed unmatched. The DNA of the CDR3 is TGTGCCAGCGCACTCCAAGTACAGGGGGATACGCAGTATTTT. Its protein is CASALQVQGDTQYF.

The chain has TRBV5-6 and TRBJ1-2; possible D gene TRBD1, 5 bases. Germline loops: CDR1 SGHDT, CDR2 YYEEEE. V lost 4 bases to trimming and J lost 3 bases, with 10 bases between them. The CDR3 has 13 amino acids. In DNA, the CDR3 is TGTGCCAGCAGCCTAGGGACGGACTATGGCTACACCTTC. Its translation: CASSLGTDYGYTF.

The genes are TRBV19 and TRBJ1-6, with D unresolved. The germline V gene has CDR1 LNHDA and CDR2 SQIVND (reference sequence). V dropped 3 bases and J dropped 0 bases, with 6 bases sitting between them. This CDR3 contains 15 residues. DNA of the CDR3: TGTGCCAGTAGTATTTCCCGCTCCTATAATTCACCCCTCCACTTT. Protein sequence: CASSISRSYNSPLHF.

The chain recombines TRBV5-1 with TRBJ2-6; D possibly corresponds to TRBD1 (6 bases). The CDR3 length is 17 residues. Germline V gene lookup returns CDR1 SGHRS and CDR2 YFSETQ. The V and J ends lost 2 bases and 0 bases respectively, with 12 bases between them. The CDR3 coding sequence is TGCGCCAGCAGCTTTAGGACAGACTCCTCTGGGGCCAACGTCCTGACTTTC. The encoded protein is CASSFRTDSSGANVLTF. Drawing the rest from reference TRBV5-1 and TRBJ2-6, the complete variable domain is KAGVTQTPRYLIKTRGQQVTLSCSPISGHRSVSWYQQTPGQGLQFLFEYFSETQRNKGNFPGRFSGRQFSNSRSEMNVSTLELGDSALYLCASSFRTDSSGANVLTFGAGSRLTVL.